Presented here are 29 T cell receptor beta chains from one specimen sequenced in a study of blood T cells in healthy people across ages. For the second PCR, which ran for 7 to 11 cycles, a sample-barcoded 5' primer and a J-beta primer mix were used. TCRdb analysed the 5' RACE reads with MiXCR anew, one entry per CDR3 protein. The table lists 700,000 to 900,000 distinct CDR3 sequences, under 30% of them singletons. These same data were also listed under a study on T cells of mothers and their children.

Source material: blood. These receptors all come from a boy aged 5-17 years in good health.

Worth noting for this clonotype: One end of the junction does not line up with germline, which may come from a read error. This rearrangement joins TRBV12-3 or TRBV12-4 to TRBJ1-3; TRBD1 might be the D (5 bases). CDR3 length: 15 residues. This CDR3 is CASSFQGPRGNAIYF. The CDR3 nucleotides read TGTGCCAGCAGTTTTCAGGGTCCGCGGGGAAACGCCATATATTTT.

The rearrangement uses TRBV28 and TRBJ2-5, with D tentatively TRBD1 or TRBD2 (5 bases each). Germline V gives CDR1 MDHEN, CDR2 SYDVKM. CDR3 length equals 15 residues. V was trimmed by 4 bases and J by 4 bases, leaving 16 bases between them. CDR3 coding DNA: TGTGCCAGCAGTTCTGACAGCCTAGGGAGAGAGACCCAGTACTTC. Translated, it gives CASSSDSLGRETQYF.

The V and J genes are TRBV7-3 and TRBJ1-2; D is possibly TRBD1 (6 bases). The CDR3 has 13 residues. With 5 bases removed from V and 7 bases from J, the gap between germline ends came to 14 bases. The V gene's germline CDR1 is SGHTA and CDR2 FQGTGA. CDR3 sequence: CASSRQVLGGYTF. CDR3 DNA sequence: TGTGCCAGCAGCCGACAGGTCTTAGGTGGCTACACCTTC.

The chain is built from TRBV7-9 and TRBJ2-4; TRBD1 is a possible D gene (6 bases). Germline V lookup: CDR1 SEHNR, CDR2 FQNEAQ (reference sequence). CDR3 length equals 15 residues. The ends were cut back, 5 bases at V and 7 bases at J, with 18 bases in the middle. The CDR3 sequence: CASSPRALGANIQYF. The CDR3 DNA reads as TGTGCCAGCAGCCCCAGGGCCTTGGGGGCGAACATTCAGTACTTC. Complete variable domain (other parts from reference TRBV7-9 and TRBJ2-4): DTGVSQNPRHKITKRGQNVTFRCDPISEHNRLYWYRQTLGQGPEFLTYFQNEAQLEKSRLLSDRFSAERPKGSFSTLEIQRTEQGDSAMYLCASSPRALGANIQYFGAGTRLSVL.

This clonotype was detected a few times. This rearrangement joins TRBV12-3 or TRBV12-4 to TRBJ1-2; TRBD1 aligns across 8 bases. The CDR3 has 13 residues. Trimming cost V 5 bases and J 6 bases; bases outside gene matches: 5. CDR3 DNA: TGTGCCAGCAGTCGACAGGGGAGGAATGGCTACACCTTC. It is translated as CASSRQGRNGYTF.

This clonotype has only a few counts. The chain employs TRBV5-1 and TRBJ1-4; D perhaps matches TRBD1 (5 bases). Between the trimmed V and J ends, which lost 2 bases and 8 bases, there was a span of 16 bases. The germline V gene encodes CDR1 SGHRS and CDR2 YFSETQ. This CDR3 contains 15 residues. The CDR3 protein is CASSFSGDPGEKLFF. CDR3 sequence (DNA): TGCGCCAGCAGCTTCTCCGGGGACCCCGGGGAAAAACTGTTTTTT.

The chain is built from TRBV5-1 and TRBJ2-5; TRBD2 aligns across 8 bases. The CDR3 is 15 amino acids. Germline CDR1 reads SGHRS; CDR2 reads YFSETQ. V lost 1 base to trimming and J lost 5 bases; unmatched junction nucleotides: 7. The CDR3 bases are TGCGCCAGCAGCTTGTTAGCGGGGCTTGCGGAGACCCAGTACTTC. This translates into CASSLLAGLAETQYF.

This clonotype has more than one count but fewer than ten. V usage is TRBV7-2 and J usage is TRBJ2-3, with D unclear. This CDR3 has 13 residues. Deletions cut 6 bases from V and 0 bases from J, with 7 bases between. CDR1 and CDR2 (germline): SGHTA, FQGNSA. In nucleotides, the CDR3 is TGTGCCAGCAGTAAAACAAGCACAGATACGCAGTATTTT. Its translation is CASSKTSTDTQYF.

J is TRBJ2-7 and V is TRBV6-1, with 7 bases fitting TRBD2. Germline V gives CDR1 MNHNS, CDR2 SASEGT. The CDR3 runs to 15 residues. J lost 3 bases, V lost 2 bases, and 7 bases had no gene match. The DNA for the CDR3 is TGTGCCAGCAGTGAATGGGGGGGGGGAGACTACGAGCAGTACTTC. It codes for CASSEWGGGDYEQYF.

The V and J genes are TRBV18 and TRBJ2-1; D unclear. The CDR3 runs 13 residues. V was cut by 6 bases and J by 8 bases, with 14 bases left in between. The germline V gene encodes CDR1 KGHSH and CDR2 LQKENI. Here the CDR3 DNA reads TGTGCCAGCTCCCCCCTGGAGCGAGATGAGCAGTTCTTC. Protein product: CASSPLERDEQFF.

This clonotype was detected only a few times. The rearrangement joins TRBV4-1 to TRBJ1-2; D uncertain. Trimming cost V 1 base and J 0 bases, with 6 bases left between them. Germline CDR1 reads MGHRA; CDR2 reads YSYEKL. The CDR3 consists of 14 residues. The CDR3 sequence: CASSQARPNYGYTF. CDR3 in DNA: TGCGCCAGCAGCCAAGCCAGACCTAACTATGGCTACACCTTC.

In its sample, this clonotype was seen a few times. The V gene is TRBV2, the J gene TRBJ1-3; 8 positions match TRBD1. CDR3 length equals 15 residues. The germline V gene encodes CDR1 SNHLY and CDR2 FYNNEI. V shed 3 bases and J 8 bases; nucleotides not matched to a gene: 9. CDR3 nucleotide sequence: TGTGCCAGCAGTGACCATTTGGACAGGGTAGACACCATATATTTT. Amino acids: CASSDHLDRVDTIYF.

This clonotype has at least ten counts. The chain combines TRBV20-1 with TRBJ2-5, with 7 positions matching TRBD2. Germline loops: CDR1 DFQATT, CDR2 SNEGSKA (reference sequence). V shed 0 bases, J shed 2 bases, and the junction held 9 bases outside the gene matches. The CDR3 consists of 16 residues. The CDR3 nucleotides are TGCAGTGCTAGAGACCTTGGCGGGGGAGATCAAGAGACCCAGTACTTC. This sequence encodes CSARDLGGGDQETQYF.

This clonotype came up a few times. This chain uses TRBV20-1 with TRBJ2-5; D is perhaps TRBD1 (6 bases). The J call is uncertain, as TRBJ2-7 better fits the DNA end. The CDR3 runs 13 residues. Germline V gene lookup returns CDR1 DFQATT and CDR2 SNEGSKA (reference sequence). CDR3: CSARGGRGYEQYF. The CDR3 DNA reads TGCAGTGCTAGAGGCGGCAGGGGCTACGAGCAGTACTTC.

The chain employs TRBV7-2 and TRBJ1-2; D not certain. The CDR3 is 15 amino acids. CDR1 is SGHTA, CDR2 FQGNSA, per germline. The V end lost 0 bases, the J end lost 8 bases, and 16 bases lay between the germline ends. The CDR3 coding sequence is TGTGCCAGCAGCTTAGCCTCGGGCGTGTCGCACGGCTACACCTTC. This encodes CASSLASGVSHGYTF.

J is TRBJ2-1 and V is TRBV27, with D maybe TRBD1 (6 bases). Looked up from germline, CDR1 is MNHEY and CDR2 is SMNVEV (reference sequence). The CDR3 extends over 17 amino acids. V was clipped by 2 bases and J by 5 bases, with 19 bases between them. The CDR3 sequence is CASSLQVGRGRNNEQFF. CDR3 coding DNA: TGTGCCAGCAGTTTACAGGTGGGAAGGGGGAGAAACAATGAGCAGTTCTTC.

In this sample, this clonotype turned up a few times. The CDR3 DNA reads as TGTGCCAGCAGATTGACAGGGGATAGCAATCAGCCCCAGCATTTT. Protein: CASRLTGDSNQPQHF. This chain uses TRBV12-3 or TRBV12-4 with TRBJ1-5; TRBD1 agrees at 8 bases. Germline trimming cut 6 bases from V and 0 bases from J; bases unmatched to any gene: 4. The CDR3 sequence is 15 residues long.

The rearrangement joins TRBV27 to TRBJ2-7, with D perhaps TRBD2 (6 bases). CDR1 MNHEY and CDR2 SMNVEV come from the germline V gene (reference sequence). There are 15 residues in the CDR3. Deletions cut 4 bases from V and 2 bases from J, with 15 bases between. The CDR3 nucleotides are TGTGCCAGCAGTTCCGTGACTAGTTCGGCCTACGAGCAGTACTTC. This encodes CASSSVTSSAYEQYF.

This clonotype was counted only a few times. This chain's CDR3 is CASSLRPPPGQGNTEAFF. The CDR3 DNA reads TGTGCCAGCAGCTTAAGGCCACCGCCGGGACAGGGGAACACTGAAGCTTTCTTT. This chain uses TRBV7-9 with TRBJ1-1, with TRBD1 matching 9 bases. The V gene's germline CDR1 is SEHNR and CDR2 FQNEAQ (reference sequence). This CDR3 is 18 amino acids long. The trim removed 2 bases at V and 1 base at J, leaving 11 bases unmatched.

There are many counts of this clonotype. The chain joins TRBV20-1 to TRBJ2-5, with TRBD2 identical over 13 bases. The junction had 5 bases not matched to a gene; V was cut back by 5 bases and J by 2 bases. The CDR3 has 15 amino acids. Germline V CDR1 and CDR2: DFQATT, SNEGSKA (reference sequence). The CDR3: CSAGTSGVVQETQYF. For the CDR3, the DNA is TGCAGTGCTGGGACTAGCGGGGTGGTACAAGAGACCCAGTACTTC.

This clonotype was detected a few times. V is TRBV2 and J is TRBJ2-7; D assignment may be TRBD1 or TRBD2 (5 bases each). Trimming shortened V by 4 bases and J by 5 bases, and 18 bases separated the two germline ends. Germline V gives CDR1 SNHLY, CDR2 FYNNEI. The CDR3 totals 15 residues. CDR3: CASSGRSPLGDEQYF. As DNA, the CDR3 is TGTGCCAGCAGTGGTAGGTCCCCCTTGGGGGACGAGCAGTACTTC. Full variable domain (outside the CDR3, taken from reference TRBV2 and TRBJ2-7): EPEVTQTPSHQVTQMGQEVILRCVPISNHLYFYWYRQILGQKVEFLVSFYNNEISEKSEIFDDQFSVERPDGSNFTLKIRSTKLEDSAMYFCASSGRSPLGDEQYFGPGTRLTVT.

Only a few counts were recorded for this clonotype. The CDR3 sequence is CASSLQGLGEQYF. The CDR3 DNA follows: TGTGCCAGCAGCCTACAGGGTCTCGGCGAGCAGTACTTC. The rearrangement joins TRBV14 to TRBJ2-7; perhaps TRBD1 as D (6 bases). Germline values: CDR1 SGHDN, CDR2 FVKESK. This CDR3 is built from 13 residues. The germline V and J ends were trimmed by 4 bases and 6 bases, with 13 bases remaining between them.

The CDR3 bases are TGCGCCAGCAGCCAAAAGGACAGGGGAAGCGGTCAGCCCCAGCATTTT. Its protein is CASSQKDRGSGQPQHF. The gene calls are TRBV4-1 and TRBJ1-5; 9 bases agree with TRBD1. CDR1 and CDR2 (germline): MGHRA, YSYEKL. The CDR3 runs 16 residues. V lost 2 bases to trimming and J lost 6 bases; unmatched junction nucleotides: 8.

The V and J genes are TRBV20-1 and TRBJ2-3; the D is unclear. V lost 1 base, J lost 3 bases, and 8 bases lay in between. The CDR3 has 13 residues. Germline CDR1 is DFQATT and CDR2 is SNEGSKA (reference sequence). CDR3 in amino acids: CSARALGTDTQYF. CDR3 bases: TGCAGTGCTAGAGCACTCGGGACAGATACGCAGTATTTT.

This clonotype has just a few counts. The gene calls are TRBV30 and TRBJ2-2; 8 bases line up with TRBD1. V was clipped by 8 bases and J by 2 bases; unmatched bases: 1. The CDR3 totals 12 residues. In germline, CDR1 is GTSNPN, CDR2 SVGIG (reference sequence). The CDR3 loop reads CAGTGNTGELFF. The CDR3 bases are TGTGCCGGGACAGGCAACACCGGGGAGCTGTTTTTT.

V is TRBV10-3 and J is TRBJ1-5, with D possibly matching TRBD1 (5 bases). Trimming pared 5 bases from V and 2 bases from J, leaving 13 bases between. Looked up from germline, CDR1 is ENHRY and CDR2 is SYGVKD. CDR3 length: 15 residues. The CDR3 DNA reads TGTGCCATCAGTTTTACAGGTGAGGGCAATCAGCCCCAGCATTTT. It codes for CAISFTGEGNQPQHF.

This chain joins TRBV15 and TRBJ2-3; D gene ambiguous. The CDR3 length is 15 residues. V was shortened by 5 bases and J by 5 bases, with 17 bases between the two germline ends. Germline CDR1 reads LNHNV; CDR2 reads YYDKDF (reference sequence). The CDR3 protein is CATSLGPLSVDTQYF. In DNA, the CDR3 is TGTGCCACCAGCCTAGGTCCCCTGTCTGTAGATACGCAGTATTTT. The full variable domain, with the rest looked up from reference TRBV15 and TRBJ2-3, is DAMVIQNPRYQVTQFGKPVTLSCSQTLNHNVMYWYQQKSSQAPKLLFHYYDKDFNNEADTPDNFQSRRPNTSFCFLDIRSPGLGDTAMYLCATSLGPLSVDTQYFGPGTRLTVL.

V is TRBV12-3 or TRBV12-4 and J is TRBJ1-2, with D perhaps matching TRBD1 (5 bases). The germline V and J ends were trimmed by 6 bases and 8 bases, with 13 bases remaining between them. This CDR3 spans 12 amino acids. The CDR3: CASSPRQGGYTF. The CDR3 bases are TGTGCCAGCAGCCCTCGGCAGGGCGGCTACACCTTC.

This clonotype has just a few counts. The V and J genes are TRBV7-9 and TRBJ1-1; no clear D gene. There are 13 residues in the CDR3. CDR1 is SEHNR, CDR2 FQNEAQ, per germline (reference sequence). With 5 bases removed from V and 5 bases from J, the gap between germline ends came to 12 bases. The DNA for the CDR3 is TGTGCCAGCAGCCCCCGCCTGGAGACTGAAGCTTTCTTT. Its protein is CASSPRLETEAFF.